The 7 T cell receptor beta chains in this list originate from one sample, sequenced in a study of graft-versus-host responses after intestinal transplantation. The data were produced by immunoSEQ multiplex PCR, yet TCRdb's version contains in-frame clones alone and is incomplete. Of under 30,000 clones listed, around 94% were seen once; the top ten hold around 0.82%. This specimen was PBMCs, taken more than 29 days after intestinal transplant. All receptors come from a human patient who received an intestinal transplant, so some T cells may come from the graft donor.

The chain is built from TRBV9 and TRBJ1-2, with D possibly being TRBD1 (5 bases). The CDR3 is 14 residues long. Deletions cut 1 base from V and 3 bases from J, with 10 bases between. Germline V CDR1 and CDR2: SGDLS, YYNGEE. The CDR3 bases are TGTGCCAGCAGCGTAAGGACGGGGCACTATGGCTACACCTTC. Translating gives CASSVRTGHYGYTF. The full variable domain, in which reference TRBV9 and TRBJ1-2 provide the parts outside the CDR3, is DSGVTQTPKHLITATGQRVTLRCSPRSGDLSVYWYQQSLDQGLQFLIQYYNGEERAKGNILERFSAQQFPDLHSELNLSSLELGDSALYFCASSVRTGHYGYTFGSGTRLTVV.

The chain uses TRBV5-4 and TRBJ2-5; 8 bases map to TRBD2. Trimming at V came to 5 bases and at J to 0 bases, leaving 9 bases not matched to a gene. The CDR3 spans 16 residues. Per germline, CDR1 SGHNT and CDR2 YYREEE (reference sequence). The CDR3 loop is CASSPRGDRYQETQYF. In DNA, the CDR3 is TGTGCCAGCAGTCCGCGGGGGGACCGGTACCAAGAGACCCAGTACTTC.

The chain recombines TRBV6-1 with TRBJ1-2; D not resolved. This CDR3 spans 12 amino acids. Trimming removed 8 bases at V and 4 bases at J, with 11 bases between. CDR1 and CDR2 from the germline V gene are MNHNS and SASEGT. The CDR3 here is CASGPRPYGYTF. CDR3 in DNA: TGTGCCAGCGGACCTCGGCCCTATGGCTACACCTTC.

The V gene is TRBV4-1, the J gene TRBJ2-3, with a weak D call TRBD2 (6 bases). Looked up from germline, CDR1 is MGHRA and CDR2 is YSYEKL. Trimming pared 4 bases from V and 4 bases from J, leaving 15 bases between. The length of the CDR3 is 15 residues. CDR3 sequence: CASSLRGGTADTQYF. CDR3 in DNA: TGCGCCAGCAGCCTACGGGGCGGGACCGCAGATACGCAGTATTTT.

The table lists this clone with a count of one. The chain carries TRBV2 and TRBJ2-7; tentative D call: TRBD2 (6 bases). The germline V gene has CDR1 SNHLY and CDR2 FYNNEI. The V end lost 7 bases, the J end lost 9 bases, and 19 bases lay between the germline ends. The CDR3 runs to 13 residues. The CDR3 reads CASTIAGRNGQYF. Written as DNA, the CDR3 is TGTGCCAGCACTATTGCAGGGAGGAACGGGCAGTACTTC. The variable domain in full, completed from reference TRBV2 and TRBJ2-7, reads EPEVTQTPSHQVTQMGQEVILRCVPISNHLYFYWYRQILGQKVEFLVSFYNNEISEKSEIFDDQFSVERPDGSNFTLKIRSTKLEDSAMYFCASTIAGRNGQYFGPGTRLTVT.

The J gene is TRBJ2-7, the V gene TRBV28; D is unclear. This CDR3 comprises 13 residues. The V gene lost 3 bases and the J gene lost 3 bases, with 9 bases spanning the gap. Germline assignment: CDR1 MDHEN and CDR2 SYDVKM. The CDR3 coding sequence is TGTGCCAGCAGTTTGGTACGGAACTACGAGCAGTACTTC. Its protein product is CASSLVRNYEQYF.

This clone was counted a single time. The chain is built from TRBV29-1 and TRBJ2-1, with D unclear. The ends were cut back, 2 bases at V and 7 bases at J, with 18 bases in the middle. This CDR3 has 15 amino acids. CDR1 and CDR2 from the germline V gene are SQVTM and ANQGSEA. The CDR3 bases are TGCAGCGTTGAACGCCCTCTCTTGAGGAAAAATGAGCAGTTCTTC. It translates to CSVERPLLRKNEQFF.